This TCR beta chain was obtained from a study of blood T cell repertoires in COVID-19. Background on the study: Collection of acute and convalescent COVID-19 samples took place in the United States, Italy and Spain. PBMCs, B-cell-depleted T cells, or T cells provided the cDNA or gDNA that made up the material.

This CDR3 region has 15 residues. The junction had 9 bases not matched to a gene; V was cut back by 4 bases and J by 5 bases. CDR1 is GTSNPN, CDR2 SVGIG, per germline (reference sequence). Seattle-derived patients entered the study during active infection and were followed longitudinally. In the original processing: Amplifying reference gene primers gave estimates of nucleated cell counts. Sequencing used immunoSEQ multiplex PCR; TCRdb keeps in-frame clones, though not all of them. For V, J and clone size, that table is used; D and trimming come from the DNA. This sample yields about 350,000 clones, of which around 87% are seen a single time; around 6% belongs to the top ten.

V and J are TRBV30 and TRBJ1-5, with 9 bases lining up with TRBD1. This clonotype was obtained from a woman in her forties or fifties with COVID-19, enrolled during active disease. The sample taken for sequencing was peripheral blood. The DNA for the CDR3 is TGTGCCTGGATCCTCCGGGACAGGGTCCATCAGCCCCAGCATTTT. Its protein is CAWILRDRVHQPQHF.